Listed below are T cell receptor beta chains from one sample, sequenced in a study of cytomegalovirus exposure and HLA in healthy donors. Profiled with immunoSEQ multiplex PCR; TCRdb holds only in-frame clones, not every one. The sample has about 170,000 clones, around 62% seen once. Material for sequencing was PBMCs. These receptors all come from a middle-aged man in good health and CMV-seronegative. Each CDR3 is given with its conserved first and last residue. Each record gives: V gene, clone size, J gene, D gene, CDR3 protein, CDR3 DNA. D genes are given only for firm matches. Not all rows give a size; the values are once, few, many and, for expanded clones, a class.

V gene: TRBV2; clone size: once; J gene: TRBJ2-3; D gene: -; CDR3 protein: CASSSLVLSTDTQYF; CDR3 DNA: TGTGCCAGCAGTTCACTAGTTCTTAGCACAGATACGCAGTATTTT
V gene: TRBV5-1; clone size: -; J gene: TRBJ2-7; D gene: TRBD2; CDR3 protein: CASSPSGGHYEQYF; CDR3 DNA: TGCGCCAGCAGCCCTTCGGGGGGGCACTACGAGCAGTACTTC
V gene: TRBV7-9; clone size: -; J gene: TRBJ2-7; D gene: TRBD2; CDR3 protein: CASSWDYSYEQYF; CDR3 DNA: TGTGCCAGCAGCTGGGACTACTCCTACGAGCAGTACTTC
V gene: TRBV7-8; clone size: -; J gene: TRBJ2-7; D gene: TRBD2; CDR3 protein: CASSFSLAGGSSYEQYF; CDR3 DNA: TGTGCCAGCAGCTTTTCGCTAGCGGGAGGATCGTCCTACGAGCAGTACTTC
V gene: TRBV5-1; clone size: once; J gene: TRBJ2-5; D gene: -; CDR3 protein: CASSAGGQETQYF; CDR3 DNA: TGCGCCAGCAGCGCGGGTGGCCAAGAGACCCAGTACTTC
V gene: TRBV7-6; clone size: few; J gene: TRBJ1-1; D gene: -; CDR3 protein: CASSSRTEMNTEAFF; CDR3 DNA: TGTGCCAGCAGCTCGAGGACAGAGATGAACACTGAAGCTTTCTTT
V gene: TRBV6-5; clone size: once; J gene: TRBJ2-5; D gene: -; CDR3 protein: CASSMGQGYQETQYF; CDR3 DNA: TGTGCCAGCAGTATGGGCCAGGGGTACCAAGAGACCCAGTACTTC
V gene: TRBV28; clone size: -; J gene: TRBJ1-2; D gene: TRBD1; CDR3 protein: CATSQGAFSYGYTF; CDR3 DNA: TGTGCCACCTCGCAGGGGGCCTTTAGCTATGGCTACACCTTC
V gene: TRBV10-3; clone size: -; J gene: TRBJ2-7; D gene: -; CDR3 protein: CATKTGPSYEQYF; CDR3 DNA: TGTGCCACCAAGACAGGTCCGTCCTACGAGCAGTACTTC
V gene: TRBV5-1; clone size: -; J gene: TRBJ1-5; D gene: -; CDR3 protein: CASSKGTTGTGSNQPQHF; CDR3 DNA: TGCGCCAGCAGCAAAGGTACCACAGGGACCGGGAGCAATCAGCCCCAGCATTTT
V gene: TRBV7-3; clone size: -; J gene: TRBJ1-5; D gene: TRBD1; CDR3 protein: CASSIRDRSNQPQHF; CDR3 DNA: TGTGCCAGCAGCATCCGGGACAGGAGCAATCAGCCCCAGCATTTT
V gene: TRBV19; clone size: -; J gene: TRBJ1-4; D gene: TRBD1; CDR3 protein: CASLDRANEKLFF; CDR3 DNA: TGTGCCAGCTTGGACAGGGCTAATGAAAAACTGTTTTTT
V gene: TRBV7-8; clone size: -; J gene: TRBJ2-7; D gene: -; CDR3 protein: CASSLSGAPRNEQYF; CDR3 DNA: TGTGCCAGCAGCTTATCAGGGGCGCCTAGGAACGAGCAGTACTTC
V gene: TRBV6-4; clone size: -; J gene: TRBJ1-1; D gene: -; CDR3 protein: CASTTQGRLNTEAFF; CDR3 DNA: TGTGCCAGCACCACGCAGGGGCGTTTGAACACTGAAGCTTTCTTT
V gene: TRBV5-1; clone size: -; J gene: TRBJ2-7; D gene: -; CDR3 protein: CASSARPGSRYEQYF; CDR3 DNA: TGCGCCAGCAGCGCCAGACCAGGATCCCGATACGAGCAGTACTTC
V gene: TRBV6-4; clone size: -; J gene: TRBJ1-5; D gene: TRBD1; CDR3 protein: CASSPRQGDQPQHF; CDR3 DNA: TGTGCCAGCAGTCCCCGACAGGGAGATCAGCCCCAGCATTTT
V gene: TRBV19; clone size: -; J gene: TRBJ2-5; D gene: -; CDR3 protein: CASSTGQPQETQYF; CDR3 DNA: TGTGCCAGTAGTACAGGACAGCCCCAAGAGACCCAGTACTTC
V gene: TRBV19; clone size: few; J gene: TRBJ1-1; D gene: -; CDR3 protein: CASSIGGNTEAFF; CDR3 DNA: TGTGCCAGTAGTATAGGAGGAAACACTGAAGCTTTCTTT
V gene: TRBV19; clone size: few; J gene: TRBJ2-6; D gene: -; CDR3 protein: CASSIPSSGANVLTF; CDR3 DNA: TGTGCCAGTAGTATACCTTCCTCTGGGGCCAACGTCCTGACTTTC
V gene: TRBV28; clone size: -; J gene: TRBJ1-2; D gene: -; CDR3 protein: CASSLGTNYGYTF; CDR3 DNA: TGTGCCAGCAGTTTAGGGACAAACTATGGCTACACCTTC
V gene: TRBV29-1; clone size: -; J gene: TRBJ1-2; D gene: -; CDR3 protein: CSVEVALGYGYTF; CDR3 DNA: TGCAGCGTTGAAGTTGCGCTAGGCTATGGCTACACCTTC
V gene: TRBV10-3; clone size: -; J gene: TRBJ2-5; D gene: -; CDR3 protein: CAISGTGVEETQYF; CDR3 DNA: TGTGCCATCAGTGGAACGGGGGTTGAAGAGACCCAGTACTTC
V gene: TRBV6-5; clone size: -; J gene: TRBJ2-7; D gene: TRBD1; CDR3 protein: CASGGQGTYEQYF; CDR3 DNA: TGTGCCAGCGGAGGACAGGGAACCTACGAGCAGTACTTC
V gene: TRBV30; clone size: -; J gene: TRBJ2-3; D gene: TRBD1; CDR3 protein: CAWSVAGQGILGPDTQYF; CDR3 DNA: TGTGCCTGGAGTGTCGCAGGACAGGGGATTTTAGGGCCAGATACGCAGTATTTT
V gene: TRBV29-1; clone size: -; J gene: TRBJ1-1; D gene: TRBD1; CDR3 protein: CSANTRQGDMNTEAFF; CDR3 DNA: TGCAGCGCAAATACTAGACAGGGAGATATGAACACTGAAGCTTTCTTT
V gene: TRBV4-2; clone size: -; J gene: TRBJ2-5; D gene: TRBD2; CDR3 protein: CASSPTSGNQETQYF; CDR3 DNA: TGTGCCAGCAGCCCTACAAGCGGGAACCAAGAGACCCAGTACTTC
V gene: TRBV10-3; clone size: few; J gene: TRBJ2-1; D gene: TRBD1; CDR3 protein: CAISEGGQNEQFF; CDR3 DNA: TGTGCCATCAGTGAGGGGGGACAGAATGAGCAGTTCTTC
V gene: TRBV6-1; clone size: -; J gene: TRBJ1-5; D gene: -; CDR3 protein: CASSGLYSNQPQHF; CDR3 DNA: TGTGCCAGCAGTGGCCTATATAGCAATCAGCCCCAGCATTTT